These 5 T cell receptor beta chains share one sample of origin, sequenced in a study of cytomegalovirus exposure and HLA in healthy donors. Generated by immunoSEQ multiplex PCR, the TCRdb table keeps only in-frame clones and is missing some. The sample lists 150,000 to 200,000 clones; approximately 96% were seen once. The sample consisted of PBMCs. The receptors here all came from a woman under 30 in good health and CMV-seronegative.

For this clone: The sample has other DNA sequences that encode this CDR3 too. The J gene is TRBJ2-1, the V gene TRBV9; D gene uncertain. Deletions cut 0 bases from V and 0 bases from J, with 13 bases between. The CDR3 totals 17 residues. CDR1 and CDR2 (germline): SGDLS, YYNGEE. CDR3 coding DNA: TGTGCCAGCAGCGTAGTTGGTAGCCCAAGCTCCTACAATGAGCAGTTCTTC. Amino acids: CASSVVGSPSSYNEQFF.

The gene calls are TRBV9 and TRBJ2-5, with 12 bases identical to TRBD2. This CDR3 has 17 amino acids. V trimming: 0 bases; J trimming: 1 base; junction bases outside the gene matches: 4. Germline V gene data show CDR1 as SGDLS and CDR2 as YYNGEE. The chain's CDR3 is CASSVGLLAGGQETQYF. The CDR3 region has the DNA TGTGCCAGCAGCGTAGGTCTACTAGCGGGGGGCCAAGAGACCCAGTACTTC.

The DNA for the CDR3 is TGTGCCAGCAGCGAATCCGGGACAGGATCCTACGAGCAGTACTTC. It yields the protein CASSESGTGSYEQYF. The chain is built from TRBV7-3 and TRBJ2-7; 8 bases map to TRBD1. Looked up from germline, CDR1 is SGHTA and CDR2 is FQGTGA. The trim removed 5 bases at V and 1 base at J, leaving 7 bases unmatched. CDR3 size: 15 residues.

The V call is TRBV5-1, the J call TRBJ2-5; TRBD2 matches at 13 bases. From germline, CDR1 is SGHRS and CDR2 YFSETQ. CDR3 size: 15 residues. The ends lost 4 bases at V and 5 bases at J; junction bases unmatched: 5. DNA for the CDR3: TGCGCCAGCAGCACTAGCGGGGGGGCCCGGGAGACCCAGTACTTC. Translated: CASSTSGGARETQYF.

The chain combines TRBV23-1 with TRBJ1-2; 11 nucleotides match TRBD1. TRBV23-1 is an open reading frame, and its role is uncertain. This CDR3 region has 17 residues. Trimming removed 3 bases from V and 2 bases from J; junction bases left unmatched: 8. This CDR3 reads CASSQTGTGGKNYGYTF. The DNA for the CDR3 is TGCGCCAGCAGTCAGACAGGGACAGGGGGGAAGAACTATGGCTACACCTTC.